This T cell receptor (beta chain) was sequenced during a study of T cells in Graves' hyperthyroidism and ophthalmopathy. Looking at the study overall: Initial diagnosis, before any treatment, was when peripheral blood was collected.

This clonotype was detected many times. The antigen remains undetermined. Overall study results and limits: Researchers found most expanded thyroid clonotypes above 0.001 in blood as well.

Regions amplified from RNA transcripts were the TCR beta CDR3 regions. TCR CDR3 underwent first-round RT-PCR with the HTBI primer set. TCRdb ran MiXCR on the multiplex PCR reads and lists one entry per CDR3 protein. This sample has under 300,000 distinct CDR3 sequences, with about an eighth found just once. Looked up from germline, CDR1 is SGHTA and CDR2 is FQGNSA. This CDR3 contains 14 residues. Between the trimmed V and J ends, which lost 2 bases and 0 bases, there was a span of 8 bases. Sequencing was performed on blood. The V and J genes are TRBV7-2 and TRBJ2-7; D unclear. The receptor was isolated from a woman aged 25 to 45 with Graves' hyperthyroidism that later progressed to Graves' ophthalmopathy. Written as DNA, the CDR3 is TGTGCCAGCAGCTTATCTTGGGGCTCCTACGAGCAGTACTTC. Its protein is CASSLSWGSYEQYF.